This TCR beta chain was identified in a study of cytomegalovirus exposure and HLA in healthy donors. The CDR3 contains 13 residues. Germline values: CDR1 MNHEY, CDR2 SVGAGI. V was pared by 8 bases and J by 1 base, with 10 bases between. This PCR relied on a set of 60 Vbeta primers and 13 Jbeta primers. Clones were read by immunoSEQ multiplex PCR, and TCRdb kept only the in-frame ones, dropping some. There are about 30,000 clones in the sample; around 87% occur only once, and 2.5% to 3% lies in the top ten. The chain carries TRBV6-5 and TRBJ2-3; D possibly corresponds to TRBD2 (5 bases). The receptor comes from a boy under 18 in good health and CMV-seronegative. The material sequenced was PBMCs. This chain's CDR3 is CASRGVGTDTQYF. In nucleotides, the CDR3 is TGTGCCAGCCGGGGAGTGGGCACAGATACGCAGTATTTT.